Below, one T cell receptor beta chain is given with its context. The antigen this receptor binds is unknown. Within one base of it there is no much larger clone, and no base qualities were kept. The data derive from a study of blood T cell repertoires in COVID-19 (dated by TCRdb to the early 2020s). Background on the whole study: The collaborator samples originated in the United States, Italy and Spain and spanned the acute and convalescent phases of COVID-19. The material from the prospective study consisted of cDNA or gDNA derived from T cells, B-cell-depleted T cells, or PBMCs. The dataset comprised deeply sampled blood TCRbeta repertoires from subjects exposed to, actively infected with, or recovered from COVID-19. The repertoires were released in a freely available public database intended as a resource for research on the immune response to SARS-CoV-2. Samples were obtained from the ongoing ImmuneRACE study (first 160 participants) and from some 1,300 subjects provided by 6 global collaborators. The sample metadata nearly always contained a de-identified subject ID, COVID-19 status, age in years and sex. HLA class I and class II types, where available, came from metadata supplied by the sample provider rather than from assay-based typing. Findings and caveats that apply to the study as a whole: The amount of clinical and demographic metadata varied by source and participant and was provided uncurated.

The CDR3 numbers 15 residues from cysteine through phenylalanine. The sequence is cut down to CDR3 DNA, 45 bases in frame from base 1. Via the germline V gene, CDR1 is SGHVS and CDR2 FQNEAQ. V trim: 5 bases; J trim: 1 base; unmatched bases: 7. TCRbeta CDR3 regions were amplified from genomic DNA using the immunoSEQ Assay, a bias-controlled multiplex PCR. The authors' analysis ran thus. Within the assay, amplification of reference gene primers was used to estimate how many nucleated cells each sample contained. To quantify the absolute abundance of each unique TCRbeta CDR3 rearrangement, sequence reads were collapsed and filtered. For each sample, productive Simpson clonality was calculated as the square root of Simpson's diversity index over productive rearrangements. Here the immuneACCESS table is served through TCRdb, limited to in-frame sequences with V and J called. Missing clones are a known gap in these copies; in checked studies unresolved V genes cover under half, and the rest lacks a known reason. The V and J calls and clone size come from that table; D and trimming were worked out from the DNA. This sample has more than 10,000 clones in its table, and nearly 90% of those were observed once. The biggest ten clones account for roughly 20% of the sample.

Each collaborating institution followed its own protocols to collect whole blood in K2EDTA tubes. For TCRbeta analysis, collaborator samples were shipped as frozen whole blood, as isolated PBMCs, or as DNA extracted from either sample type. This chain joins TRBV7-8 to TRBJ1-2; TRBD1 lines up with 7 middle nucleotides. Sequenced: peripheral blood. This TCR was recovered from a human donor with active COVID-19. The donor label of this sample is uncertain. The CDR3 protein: CASSTQGGSNYGYTF. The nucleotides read TGTGCCAGCAGCACGCAGGGGGGAAGTAACTATGGCTACACCTTC. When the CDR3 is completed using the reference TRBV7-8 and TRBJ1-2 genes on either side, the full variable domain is GAGVSQSPRYKVAKRGQDVALRCDPISGHVSLFWYQQALGQGPEFLTYFQNEAQLDKSGLPSDRFFAERPEGSVSTLKIQRTQQEDSAVYLCASSTQGGSNYGYTFGSGTRLTVV.